Presented here are 27 T cell receptor beta chains from one specimen sequenced in a study of T cell responses to AZD1222 COVID-19 vaccine. Generated by immunoSEQ multiplex PCR, the TCRdb table keeps only in-frame clones and is missing some. The table lists some 150,000 clones, 85% to 90% of them singletons, with roughly 5% in the top ten. The sample consisted of peripheral blood, taken on day 0 of MenACWY control vaccination. The receptors shown here come from an adult in good health.

CDR3 DNA sequence: TGTGCCAGCAGTTACACAGGGGACAATCAGCCCCAGCATTTT. Translation: CASSYTGDNQPQHF. V usage is TRBV6-2 or TRBV6-3 and J usage is TRBJ1-5; 7 nucleotides line up with TRBD1. J was trimmed by 3 bases and V by 2 bases; bases with no gene match: 1. Germline values: CDR1 MNHEY, CDR2 SVGEGT. The length of the CDR3 is 14 residues.

This chain uses TRBV19 with TRBJ1-5; 7 bases line up with TRBD1. The CDR3 loop spans 13 amino acids. The germline CDR1 and CDR2 sequences are LNHDA and SQIVND (reference sequence). V dropped 5 bases and J dropped 6; count of bases not matched to a gene: 4. In DNA form, the CDR3 reads TGTGCCAGTAGTGGCAGGGGGATTCAGCCCCAGCATTTT. It translates to CASSGRGIQPQHF.

The chain links TRBV27 to TRBJ1-2, with 12 nucleotides matching TRBD1. The CDR3 extends over 16 amino acids. Germline values: CDR1 MNHEY, CDR2 SMNVEV (reference sequence). Losses at the gene ends were 7 bases for V and 3 bases for J; bases not matched to a gene: 9. CDR3 region: CASTTGTGGRHYGYTF. The CDR3 DNA is TGTGCCAGCACAACCGGGACAGGGGGCCGTCACTATGGCTACACCTTC.

This sequence joins TRBV2 and TRBJ1-1; 8 bases match TRBD1. V lost 7 bases to trimming and J lost 1 base; unmatched junction nucleotides: 2. The CDR3 runs to 13 residues. Germline V gives CDR1 SNHLY, CDR2 FYNNEI. CDR3 bases: TGTGCCAGCAAGGGACAGGCGAACACTGAAGCTTTCTTT. The encoded protein is CASKGQANTEAFF. The full variable domain, completed using reference TRBV2 and TRBJ1-1, is EPEVTQTPSHQVTQMGQEVILRCVPISNHLYFYWYRQILGQKVEFLVSFYNNEISEKSEIFDDQFSVERPDGSNFTLKIRSTKLEDSAMYFCASKGQANTEAFFGQGTRLTVV.

V gene TRBV9 combines with J gene TRBJ2-2; 9 nucleotides line up with TRBD1. The germline CDR1 and CDR2 sequences are SGDLS and YYNGEE. The V segment lost 6 bases and the J segment 15 bases; nucleotides outside the gene matches: 9. This CDR3 is 12 amino acids long. CDR3 nucleotides: TGTGCCAGCAACCCGGGACAGGGCCAGTTGTTTTTT. This encodes CASNPGQGQLFF.

The rearrangement links TRBV4-1 to TRBJ1-2; 7 bases line up with TRBD1. The CDR3 sequence is 14 residues long. With V trimmed by 2 bases and J by 4 bases, 4 bases remained unmatched. Germline V gene data show CDR1 as MGHRA and CDR2 as YSYEKL. CDR3 DNA sequence: TGCGCCAGCAGCCAATCCCGGGACAGCTATGGCTACACCTTC. Residues: CASSQSRDSYGYTF.

In its sample, this clone was seen once. The chain joins TRBV29-1 to TRBJ2-7; D may be TRBD1 (6 bases). The V end was cut by 7 bases, the J end by 4 bases, with 20 bases between. The CDR3 has 14 amino acids. The germline gives CDR1 SQVTM, CDR2 ANQGSEA. In DNA form, the CDR3 reads TGCAGCGACCGAAAGTTGGGGGCAGTATACGAGCAGTACTTC. It specifies CSDRKLGAVYEQYF.

V gene TRBV5-1 combines with J gene TRBJ2-1, with D perhaps being TRBD1 or TRBD2 (5 bases each). Trimming pared 0 bases from V and 8 bases from J, leaving 15 bases between. The CDR3 runs to 15 residues. CDR1 is SGHRS and CDR2 is YFSETQ in the germline V gene. Here the CDR3 reads CASSLAGTRVDEQFF. The CDR3, as DNA: TGCGCCAGCAGCTTGGCCGGGACCAGGGTTGATGAGCAGTTCTTC.

The chain carries TRBV19 and TRBJ2-1, with TRBD1 identical over 7 bases. This CDR3 region has 15 residues. Per the germline V gene, CDR1 is LNHDA and CDR2 is SQIVND (reference sequence). Losses at the gene ends were 3 bases for V and 6 bases for J; bases not matched to a gene: 8. This CDR3 reads CASSIYGTVGNEQFF. CDR3 nucleotides: TGTGCCAGTAGTATTTATGGGACAGTGGGCAATGAGCAGTTCTTC.

The chain uses TRBV5-1 and TRBJ2-3; D remains unclear. V lost 2 bases and J lost 0, with 10 bases in between. CDR1 is SGHRS, CDR2 YFSETQ, per germline. The CDR3 runs 15 residues. CDR3 nucleotide sequence: TGCGCCAGCAGCTTCGCTCCAGAGAGCACAGATACGCAGTATTTT. This encodes CASSFAPESTDTQYF.

The chain employs TRBV7-2 and TRBJ2-7; the D is unclear. Trimming took 2 bases from V and 6 from J, leaving 11 bases between them. The CDR3 runs 13 residues. Germline V gene sequence: CDR1 SGHTA, CDR2 FQGNSA. The CDR3 region has the DNA TGTGCCAGCAGCTTATCCTCCGCCCGCGAGCAGTACTTC. This gives the protein CASSLSSAREQYF.

The rearrangement links TRBV3-1 (or the pseudogene TRBV3-2) to TRBJ1-1; D gene unclear. The V end was cut by 0 bases, the J end by 2 bases, with 13 bases between. The CDR3 is 16 amino acids. Germline assignment: CDR1 LGHDT and CDR2 YNNKEL (reference sequence). The CDR3: CASSQDGGCPNTEAFF. The CDR3 DNA follows: TGTGCCAGCAGCCAAGATGGAGGATGCCCAAACACTGAAGCTTTCTTT.

The rearrangement uses TRBV19 and TRBJ1-2; 9 positions match TRBD1. The trim removed 1 base at V and 9 bases at J, leaving 3 bases unmatched. The CDR3 is 13 residues long. Germline assignment: CDR1 LNHDA and CDR2 SQIVND (reference sequence). CDR3 nucleotides: TGTGCCAGTAGTATAGCCACAGGGGGCAGCTACACCTTC. Translation gives CASSIATGGSYTF.

The rearrangement joins TRBV5-1 to TRBJ2-2; D uncertain. With 0 bases removed from V and 1 base from J, the gap between germline ends came to 4 bases. CDR1 and CDR2 (germline): SGHRS, YFSETQ. This CDR3 has 14 amino acids. The DNA for the CDR3 is TGCGCCAGCAGCTTGGGCAGGAACACCGGGGAGCTGTTTTTT. Translated: CASSLGRNTGELFF.

V is TRBV11-3 and J is TRBJ1-3, with D uncertain. This CDR3 comprises 13 residues. CDR1 and CDR2 from the germline V gene are SGHNT and YENEEA. V was pared by 1 base and J by 4 bases, with 5 bases between. This chain's CDR3 is CASSLGAGNTIYF. CDR3 nucleotides: TGTGCCAGCAGCTTAGGAGCCGGAAACACCATATATTTT.

The rearrangement joins TRBV28 to TRBJ1-2, with D perhaps matching TRBD1 (6 bases). CDR3 length equals 14 residues. CDR1 and CDR2 from the germline V gene are MDHEN and SYDVKM. V was pared by 5 bases and J by 0 bases, with 10 bases between. CDR3 loop: CASSPRTANYGYTF. The DNA of the CDR3 is TGTGCCAGCAGTCCCAGGACAGCTAACTATGGCTACACCTTC.

This clone was recorded once. The chain has TRBV6-1 and TRBJ2-7, with 9 bases matching TRBD2. CDR3 length: 16 residues. CDR1 MNHNS and CDR2 SASEGT come from the germline V gene. V lost 1 base and J lost 4; bases outside the gene matches: 8. CDR3 loop: CASSEVVSGGLYEQYV. CDR3 nucleotide sequence: TGTGCCAGCAGTGAAGTTGTTAGCGGGGGCTTATACGAGCAGTACGTC.

The CDR3 DNA is TGTGCCAGCAGCCAAAACTCCGGGGGCACAGATACGCAGTATTTT. This gives the protein CASSQNSGGTDTQYF. The chain has TRBV7-9 and TRBJ2-3, with D perhaps TRBD2 (5 bases). Germline CDR1 is SEHNR and CDR2 is FQNEAQ (reference sequence). V lost 5 bases and J 1 base, leaving 13 bases between the germline ends. The CDR3 consists of 15 residues.

The CDR3 is CASTQEAAKPGAFF. The CDR3 region has the DNA TGTGCCAGCACGCAAGAGGCCGCAAAACCTGGAGCTTTCTTT. The rearrangement joins TRBV2 to TRBJ1-1; D not certain. The CDR3 is 14 residues long. Trimming pared 7 bases from V and 10 bases from J, leaving 22 bases between. The germline V gene has CDR1 SNHLY and CDR2 FYNNEI.

This clone was counted once. The chain recombines TRBV2 with TRBJ1-6, with TRBD1 as a possible D gene (5 bases). Germline lookup yields CDR1 SNHLY and CDR2 FYNNEI. V was cut by 4 bases and J by 6 bases, with 16 bases left in between. CDR3 length equals 16 residues. The CDR3, as DNA: TGTGCCAGCAGTGTGAATACAGGCAACCTTAATTCACCCCTCCACTTT. Protein product: CASSVNTGNLNSPLHF.

The chain has TRBV19 and TRBJ1-4, with D hard to call. Trimming took off 4 bases at V and 6 bases at J, with 3 bases between the two ends. Germline loops: CDR1 LNHDA, CDR2 SQIVND (reference sequence). The CDR3 loop spans 11 amino acids. The CDR3 DNA reads as TGTGCCAGTAGTAACGATGAAAAACTGTTTTTT. This codes for CASSNDEKLFF. Drawing the rest from reference TRBV19 and TRBJ1-4, the complete variable domain is DGGITQSPKYLFRKEGQNVTLSCEQNLNHDAMYWYRQDPGQGLRLIYYSQIVNDFQKGDIAEGYSVSREKKESFPLTVTSAQKNPTAFYLCASSNDEKLFFGSGTQLSVL.

The chain couples TRBV6-1 to TRBJ2-7, with 13 bases identical to TRBD2. After removal of 3 bases from V and 6 bases from J, the junction contained 14 bases not matched to a gene. CDR1 is MNHNS and CDR2 is SASEGT in the germline V gene. CDR3 size: 18 residues. The CDR3 loop reads CASSEGRMLGLAGREQYV. The CDR3 nucleotides read TGTGCCAGCAGTGAGGGGCGTATGTTGGGACTAGCGGGGCGCGAGCAGTACGTC.

J is TRBJ1-3 and V is TRBV3-1 (or the pseudogene TRBV3-2); D might be TRBD1 (6 bases). CDR1 and CDR2 (germline): LGHDT, YNNKEL (reference sequence). CDR3 length: 16 amino acids. V was clipped by 3 bases and J by 0 bases, with 12 bases between them. CDR3 nucleotide sequence: TGTGCCAGCAGCCAGACAGGACGGAGCTCTGGAAACACCATATATTTT. Residues: CASSQTGRSSGNTIYF.

V usage is TRBV9 and J usage is TRBJ2-2, with TRBD2 matching over 9 bases. The CDR3 extends over 16 amino acids. The junction had 4 bases not matched to a gene; V was cut back by 3 bases and J by 1 base. The germline V gene has CDR1 SGDLS and CDR2 YYNGEE. The DNA of the CDR3 is TGTGCCAGCAGCGCTAGTAGCGGGAGGAACACCGGGGAGCTGTTTTTT. Translating gives CASSASSGRNTGELFF.

V gene TRBV5-1 combines with J gene TRBJ1-1; TRBD1 aligns across 9 bases. CDR1 SGHRS and CDR2 YFSETQ come from the germline V gene. After removal of 2 bases from V and 0 bases from J, the junction contained 5 bases not matched to a gene. CDR3 length: 16 amino acids. The CDR3 spells CASSLGTGSMNTEAFF. The CDR3 region has the DNA TGCGCCAGCAGCTTAGGGACAGGGTCTATGAACACTGAAGCTTTCTTT.

The genes are TRBV4-3 and TRBJ2-7; 11 bases line up with TRBD2. CDR1 and CDR2 from the germline V gene are LGHNA and YSLEER. This CDR3 region has 18 residues. V dropped 0 bases and J dropped 0; count of bases not matched to a gene: 7. CDR3 nucleotide sequence: TGCGCCAGCAGCCAAGATGCCCGGACTAGCGGGTACTCCTACGAGCAGTACTTC. Translating it yields CASSQDARTSGYSYEQYF.

V usage is TRBV19 and J usage is TRBJ2-7, with no clear D. V lost 9 bases to trimming and J lost 2 bases, with 11 bases between them. This CDR3 spans 12 amino acids. Germline V CDR1 and CDR2: LNHDA, SQIVND (reference sequence). In DNA, the CDR3 is TGTGCCAGCGGTACGGGCCCCTACGAGCAGTACGTC. It encodes CASGTGPYEQYV.